One TCR beta chain is described in this entry. Up to 2 weeks before entering the study, exposed participants had met a COVID-19 case. Assay: immunoSEQ multiplex PCR; the TCRdb copy retains only in-frame clones and omits some. The table lists over 350,000 clones, approximately 90% of them singletons, with roughly 0.9% in the top ten. The data were obtained in a study of blood T cell repertoires in COVID-19. V shed 7 bases and J 0 bases; nucleotides not matched to a gene: 3. The V gene's germline CDR1 is MNHEY and CDR2 SVGAGI. The CDR3 loop spans 13 amino acids. This clonotype originated in a woman in her 40s who had been exposed to COVID-19. This chain connects TRBV6-5 to TRBJ2-7; TRBD1 matches 7 bases. Specimen: PBMCs or T cells enriched from blood (not recorded which). CDR3 sequence: CASINRGSYEQYF. The CDR3 nucleotides read TGTGCCAGCATCAACAGGGGCTCCTACGAGCAGTACTTC.